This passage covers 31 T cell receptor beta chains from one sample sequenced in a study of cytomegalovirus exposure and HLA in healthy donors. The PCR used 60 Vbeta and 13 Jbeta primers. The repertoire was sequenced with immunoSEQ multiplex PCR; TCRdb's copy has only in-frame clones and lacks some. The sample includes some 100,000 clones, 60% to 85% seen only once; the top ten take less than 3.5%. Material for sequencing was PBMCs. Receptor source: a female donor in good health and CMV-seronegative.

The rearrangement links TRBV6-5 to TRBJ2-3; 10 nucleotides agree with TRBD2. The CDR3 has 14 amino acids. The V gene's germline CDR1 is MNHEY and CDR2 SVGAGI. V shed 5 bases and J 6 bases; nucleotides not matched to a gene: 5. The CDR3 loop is CASSRAGGMDTQYF. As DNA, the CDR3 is TGTGCCAGCAGTAGAGCGGGGGGGATGGATACGCAGTATTTT.

Written as DNA, the CDR3 is TGTGCCAGTTCGGGACAGCCTAATGAAAAACTGTTTTTT. Its translation: CASSGQPNEKLFF. The chain has TRBV7-2 and TRBJ1-4; TRBD1 matches 7 bases. V shed 9 bases and J 3 bases; nucleotides not matched to a gene: 4. Germline V lookup: CDR1 SGHTA, CDR2 FQGNSA. The CDR3 is 13 residues long.

CDR3 bases: TGTGCCAGTAGTATAGGTCCTAGCGGGGGCCGGTACAATGAGCAGTTCTTC. It codes for CASSIGPSGGRYNEQFF. The chain uses TRBV19 and TRBJ2-1, with 10 positions matching TRBD2. Germline V gene sequence: CDR1 LNHDA, CDR2 SQIVND (reference sequence). V dropped 1 base and J dropped 4; count of bases not matched to a gene: 7. The length of the CDR3 is 17 residues.

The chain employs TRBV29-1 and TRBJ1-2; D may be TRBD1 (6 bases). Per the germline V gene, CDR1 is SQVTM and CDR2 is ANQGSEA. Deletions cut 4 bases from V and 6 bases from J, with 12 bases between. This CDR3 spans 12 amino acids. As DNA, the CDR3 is TGCAGCGTTGTGGGGGGGGCCGATGGCTACACCTTC. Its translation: CSVVGGADGYTF.

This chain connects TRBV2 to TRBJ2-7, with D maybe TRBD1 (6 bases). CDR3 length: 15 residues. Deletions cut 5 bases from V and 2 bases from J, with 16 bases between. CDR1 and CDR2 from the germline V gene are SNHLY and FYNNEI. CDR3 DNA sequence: TGTGCCAGCAGTCCCCTTCAGGGGAGTCCCTACGAGCAGTACTTC. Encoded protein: CASSPLQGSPYEQYF.

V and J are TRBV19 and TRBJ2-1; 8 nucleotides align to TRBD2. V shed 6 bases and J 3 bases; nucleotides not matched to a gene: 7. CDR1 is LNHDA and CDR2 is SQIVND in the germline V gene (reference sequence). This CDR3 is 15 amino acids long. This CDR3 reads CASRPRGGIYNEQFF. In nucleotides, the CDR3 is TGTGCCAGTAGGCCCCGGGGGGGGATCTACAATGAGCAGTTCTTC.

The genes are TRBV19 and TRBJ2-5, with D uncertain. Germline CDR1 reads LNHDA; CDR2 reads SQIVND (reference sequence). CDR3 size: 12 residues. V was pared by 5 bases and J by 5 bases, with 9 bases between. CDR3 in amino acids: CASSEHLETQYF. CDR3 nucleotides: TGTGCCAGTAGTGAGCACTTGGAGACCCAGTACTTC.

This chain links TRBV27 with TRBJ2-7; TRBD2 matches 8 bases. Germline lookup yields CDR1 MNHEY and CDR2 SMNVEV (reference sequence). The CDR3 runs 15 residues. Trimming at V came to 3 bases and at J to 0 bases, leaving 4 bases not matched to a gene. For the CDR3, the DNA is TGTGCCAGCAGTTTCCGTAGCGGGGCCTCCTACGAGCAGTACTTC. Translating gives CASSFRSGASYEQYF.

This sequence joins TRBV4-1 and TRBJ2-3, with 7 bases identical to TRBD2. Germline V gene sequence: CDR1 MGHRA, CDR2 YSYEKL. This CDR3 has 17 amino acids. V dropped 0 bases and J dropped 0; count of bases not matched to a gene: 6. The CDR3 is CASSQDSGGTSTDTQYF. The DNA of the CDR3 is TGCGCCAGCAGCCAAGATTCCGGGGGGACTAGCACAGATACGCAGTATTTT.

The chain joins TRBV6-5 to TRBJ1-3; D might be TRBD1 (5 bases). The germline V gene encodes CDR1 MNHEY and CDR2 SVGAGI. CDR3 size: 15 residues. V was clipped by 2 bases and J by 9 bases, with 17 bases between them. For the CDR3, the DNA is TGTGCCAGCAGTTACCAACCAGCTGCGGGGGGCACCATATATTTT. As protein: CASSYQPAAGGTIYF.

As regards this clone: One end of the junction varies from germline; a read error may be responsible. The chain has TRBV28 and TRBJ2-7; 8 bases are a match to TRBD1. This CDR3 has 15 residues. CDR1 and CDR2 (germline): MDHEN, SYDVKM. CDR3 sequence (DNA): TGTACCAGCACCCCAGGACAGGGTGTTTACTACGAGCAGTACTTC. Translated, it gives CTSTPGQGVYYEQYF.

As DNA, the CDR3 is TGTGCCAGCAGTTTCGGGAATCCCTCTCCCCTCCACTTT. The encoded protein is CASSFGNPSPLHF. The chain has TRBV27 and TRBJ1-6; D not certain. The CDR3 is 13 amino acids. Trimming removed 3 bases from V and 13 bases from J, with 13 bases in between. Germline CDR1 reads MNHEY; CDR2 reads SMNVEV (reference sequence).

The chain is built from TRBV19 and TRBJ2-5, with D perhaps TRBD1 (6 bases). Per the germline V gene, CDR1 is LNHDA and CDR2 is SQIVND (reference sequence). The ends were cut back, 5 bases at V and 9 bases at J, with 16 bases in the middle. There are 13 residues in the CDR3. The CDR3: CASSDSFSGAQYF. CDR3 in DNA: TGTGCCAGTAGTGACAGTTTCTCAGGGGCCCAGTACTTC.

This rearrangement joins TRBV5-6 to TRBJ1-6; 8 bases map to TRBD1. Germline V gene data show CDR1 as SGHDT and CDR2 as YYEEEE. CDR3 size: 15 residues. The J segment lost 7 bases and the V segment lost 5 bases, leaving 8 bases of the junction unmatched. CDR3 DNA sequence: TGTGCCAGCAGTTCCGGACAGGGAGTGAATTCACCCCTCCACTTT. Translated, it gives CASSSGQGVNSPLHF. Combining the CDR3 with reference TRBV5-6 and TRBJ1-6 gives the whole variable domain DAGVTQSPTHLIKTRGQQVTLRCSPKSGHDTVSWYQQALGQGPQFIFQYYEEEERQRGNFPDRFSGHQFPNYSSELNVNALLLGDSALYLCASSSGQGVNSPLHFGNGTRLTVT.

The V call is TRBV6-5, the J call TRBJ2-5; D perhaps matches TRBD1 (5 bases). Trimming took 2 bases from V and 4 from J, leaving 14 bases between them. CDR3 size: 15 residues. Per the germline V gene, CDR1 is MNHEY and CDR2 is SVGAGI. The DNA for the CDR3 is TGTGCCAGCAGTTACAGGTCCCCCGACAGAGAGACCCAGTACTTC. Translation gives CASSYRSPDRETQYF.

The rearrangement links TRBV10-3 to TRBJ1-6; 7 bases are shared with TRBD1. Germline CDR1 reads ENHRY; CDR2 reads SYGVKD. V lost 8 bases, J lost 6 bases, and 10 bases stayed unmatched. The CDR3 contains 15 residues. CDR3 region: CAIRTGTEPNSPLHF. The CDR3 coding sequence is TGTGCCATCCGCACAGGGACAGAGCCTAATTCACCCCTCCACTTT.

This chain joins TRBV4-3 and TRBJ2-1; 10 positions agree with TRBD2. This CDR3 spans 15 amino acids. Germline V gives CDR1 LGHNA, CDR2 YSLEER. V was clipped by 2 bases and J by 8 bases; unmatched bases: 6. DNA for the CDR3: TGCGCCAGCAGCCAAACATCTAGCGGGGGCCATGAGCAGTTCTTC. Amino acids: CASSQTSSGGHEQFF.

The CDR3 nucleotides are TGTGCCAGCAGCTTAGACGGCGGGGACAGGGGTACGTCCGCCTACGAGCAGTACTTC. Protein sequence: CASSLDGGDRGTSAYEQYF. The rearrangement joins TRBV7-6 to TRBJ2-7, with TRBD1 matching over 10 bases. Trimming cost V 1 base and J 2 bases; bases outside gene matches: 14. Germline loops: CDR1 SGHVS, CDR2 FNYEAQ. This CDR3 has 19 residues.

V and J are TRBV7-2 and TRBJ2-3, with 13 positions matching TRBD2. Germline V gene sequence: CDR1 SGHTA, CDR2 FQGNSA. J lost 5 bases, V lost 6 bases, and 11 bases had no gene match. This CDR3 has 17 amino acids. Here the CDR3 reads CASSPGTSGGAIDTQYF. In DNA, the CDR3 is TGTGCCAGCAGTCCAGGAACTAGCGGGGGGGCCATAGATACGCAGTATTTT.

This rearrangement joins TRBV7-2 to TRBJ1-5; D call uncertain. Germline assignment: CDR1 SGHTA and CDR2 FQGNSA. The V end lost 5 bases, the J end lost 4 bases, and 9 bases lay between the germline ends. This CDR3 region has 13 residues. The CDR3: CASSPNSNQPQHF. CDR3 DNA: TGTGCCAGCAGCCCGAATAGTAATCAGCCCCAGCATTTT. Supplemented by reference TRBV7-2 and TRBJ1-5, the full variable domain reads GAGVSQSPSNKVTEKGKDVELRCDPISGHTALYWYRQSLGQGLEFLIYFQGNSAPDKSGLPSDRFSAERTGGSVSTLTIQRTQQEDSAVYLCASSPNSNQPQHFGDGTRLSIL.

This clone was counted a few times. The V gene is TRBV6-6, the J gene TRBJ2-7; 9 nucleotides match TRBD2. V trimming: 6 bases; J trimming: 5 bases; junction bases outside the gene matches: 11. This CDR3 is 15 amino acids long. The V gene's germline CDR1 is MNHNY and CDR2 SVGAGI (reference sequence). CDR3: CASSDLAGALDEQYF. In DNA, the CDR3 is TGTGCCAGCAGCGACTTAGCGGGAGCCCTAGACGAGCAGTACTTC.

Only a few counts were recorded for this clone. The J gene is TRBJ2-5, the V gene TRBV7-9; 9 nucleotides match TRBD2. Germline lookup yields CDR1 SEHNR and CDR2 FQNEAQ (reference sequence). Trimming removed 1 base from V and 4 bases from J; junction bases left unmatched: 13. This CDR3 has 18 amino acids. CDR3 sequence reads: CASSLGRLAGALRETQYF. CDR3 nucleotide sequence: TGTGCCAGCAGCTTAGGAAGGTTAGCGGGGGCCCTTCGAGAGACCCAGTACTTC.

The DNA for the CDR3 is TGCGCCAGCAGTGAGATACATGGTTCCGGGGAGCTGTTTTTT. Its protein is CASSEIHGSGELFF. The chain uses TRBV10-2 and TRBJ2-2; D is unresolved. CDR3 length: 14 residues. V was clipped by 2 bases and J by 6 bases, with 10 bases between them. Germline assignment: CDR1 WSHSY and CDR2 SAAADI.

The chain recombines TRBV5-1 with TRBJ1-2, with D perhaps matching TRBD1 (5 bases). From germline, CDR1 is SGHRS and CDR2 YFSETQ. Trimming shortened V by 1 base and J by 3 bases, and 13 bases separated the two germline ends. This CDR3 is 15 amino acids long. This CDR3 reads CASSLQAGRYYGYTF. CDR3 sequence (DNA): TGCGCCAGCAGCTTGCAGGCAGGGAGGTACTATGGCTACACCTTC.

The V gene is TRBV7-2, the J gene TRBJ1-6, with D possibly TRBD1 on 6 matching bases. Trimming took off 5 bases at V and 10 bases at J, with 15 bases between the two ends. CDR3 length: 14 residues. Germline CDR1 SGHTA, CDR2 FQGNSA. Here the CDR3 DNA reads TGTGCCAGCAGCGCCCAGGGGTTCCGATCACCCCTCCACTTT. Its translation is CASSAQGFRSPLHF.

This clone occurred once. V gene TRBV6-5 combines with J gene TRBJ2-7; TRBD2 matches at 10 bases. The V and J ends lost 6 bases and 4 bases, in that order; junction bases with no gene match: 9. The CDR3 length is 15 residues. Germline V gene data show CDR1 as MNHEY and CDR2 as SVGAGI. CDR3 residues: CASSERGGGEYEQYF. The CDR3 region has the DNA TGTGCCAGCAGCGAGCGGGGGGGCGGTGAATACGAGCAGTACTTC.

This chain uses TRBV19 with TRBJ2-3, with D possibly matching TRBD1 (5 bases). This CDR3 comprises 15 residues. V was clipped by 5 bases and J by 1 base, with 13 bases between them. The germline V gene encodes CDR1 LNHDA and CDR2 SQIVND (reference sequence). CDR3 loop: CASSGRGGGTDTQYF. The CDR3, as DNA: TGTGCCAGTAGTGGAAGGGGTGGGGGCACAGATACGCAGTATTTT.

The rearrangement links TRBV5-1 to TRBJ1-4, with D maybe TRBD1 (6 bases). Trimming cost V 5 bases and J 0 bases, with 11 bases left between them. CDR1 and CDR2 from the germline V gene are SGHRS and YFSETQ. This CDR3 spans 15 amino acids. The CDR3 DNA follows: TGCGCCAGCAGTCAGGGGACCTCAACTAATGAAAAACTGTTTTTT. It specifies CASSQGTSTNEKLFF.

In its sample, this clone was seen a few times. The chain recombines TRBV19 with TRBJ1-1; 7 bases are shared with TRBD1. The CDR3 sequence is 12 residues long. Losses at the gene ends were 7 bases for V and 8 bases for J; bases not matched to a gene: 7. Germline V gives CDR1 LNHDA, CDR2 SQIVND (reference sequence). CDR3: CASKRQGFEAFF. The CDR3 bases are TGTGCCAGTAAACGACAGGGTTTCGAAGCTTTCTTT.

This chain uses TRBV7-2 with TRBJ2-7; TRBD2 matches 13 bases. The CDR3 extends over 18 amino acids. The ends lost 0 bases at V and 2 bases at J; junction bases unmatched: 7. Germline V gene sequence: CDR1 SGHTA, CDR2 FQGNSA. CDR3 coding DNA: TGTGCCAGCAGCTTAGCAACTAGCGGGGGGGCCTTCCCCTACGAGCAGTACTTC. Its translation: CASSLATSGGAFPYEQYF.

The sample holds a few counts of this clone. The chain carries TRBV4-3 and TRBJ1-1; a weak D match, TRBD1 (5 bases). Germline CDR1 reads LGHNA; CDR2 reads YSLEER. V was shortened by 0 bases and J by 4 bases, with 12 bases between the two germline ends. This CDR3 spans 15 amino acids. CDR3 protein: CASSQERGKSTEAFF. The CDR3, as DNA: TGCGCCAGCAGCCAAGAGCGGGGGAAGAGCACTGAAGCTTTCTTT.